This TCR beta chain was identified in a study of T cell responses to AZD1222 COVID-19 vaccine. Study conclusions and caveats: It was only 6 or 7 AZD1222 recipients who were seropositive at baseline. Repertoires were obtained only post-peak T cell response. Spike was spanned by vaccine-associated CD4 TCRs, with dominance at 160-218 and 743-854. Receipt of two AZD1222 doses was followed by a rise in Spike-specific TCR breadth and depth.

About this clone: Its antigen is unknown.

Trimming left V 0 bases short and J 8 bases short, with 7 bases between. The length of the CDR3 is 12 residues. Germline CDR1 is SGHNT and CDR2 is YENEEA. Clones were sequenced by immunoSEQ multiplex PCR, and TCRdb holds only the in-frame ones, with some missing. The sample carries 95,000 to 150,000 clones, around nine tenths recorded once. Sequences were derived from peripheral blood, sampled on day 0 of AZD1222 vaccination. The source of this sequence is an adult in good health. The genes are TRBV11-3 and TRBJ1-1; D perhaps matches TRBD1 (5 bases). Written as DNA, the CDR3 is TGTGCCAGCAGCTTAGACAACAGGGAAGCTTTCTTT. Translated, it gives CASSLDNREAFF.